The 9 T cell receptor beta chains presented below share a single source sample, sequenced in a study of blood T cell repertoires in COVID-19. Sequencing was performed with immunoSEQ multiplex PCR; in TCRdb, only in-frame clones are kept and a portion is missing. Of about 170,000 clones listed, 75% to 90% were seen once; the top ten hold approximately 0.8%. Sequenced material: PBMCs or T cells enriched from blood (not recorded which). The origin of the receptors is a woman between 18 and 29 years old who had recovered from COVID-19.

The gene calls are TRBV4-3 and TRBJ2-7, with a weak D call TRBD2 (6 bases). The CDR3 runs 16 residues. V was shortened by 4 bases and J by 3 bases, with 19 bases between the two germline ends. CDR1 and CDR2 from the germline V gene are LGHNA and YSLEER. CDR3 nucleotides: TGCGCCAGCAGCCCAGACTGGATCGGGGGTTTCTACGAGCAGTACTTC. Its protein product is CASSPDWIGGFYEQYF.

The CDR3 sequence: CASSSVDPPYNEQFF. In DNA, the CDR3 is TGTGCCAGCAGCAGCGTGGATCCCCCCTACAATGAGCAGTTCTTC. The chain is built from TRBV7-2 and TRBJ2-1, with no clear D. The CDR3 is 15 residues long. Per the germline V gene, CDR1 is SGHTA and CDR2 is FQGNSA. V lost 5 bases and J lost 2, with 13 bases in between.

This clone was picked up one time. The rearrangement links TRBV7-2 to TRBJ2-3; 7 bases map to TRBD2. The CDR3 loop spans 16 amino acids. Looked up from germline, CDR1 is SGHTA and CDR2 is FQGNSA. J lost 7 bases, V lost 5 bases, and 15 bases had no gene match. CDR3 sequence reads: CASSPVTSGKRYTQYF. Here the CDR3 DNA reads TGTGCCAGCAGCCCCGTGACGAGCGGGAAGAGGTATACGCAGTATTTT.

The gene calls are TRBV10-3 and TRBJ2-7; D gene unclear. Germline assignment: CDR1 ENHRY and CDR2 SYGVKD. Trimming removed 7 bases at V and 5 bases at J, with 6 bases between. This CDR3 region has 10 residues. CDR3: CAITHHEQYF. DNA of the CDR3: TGTGCCATCACACATCACGAGCAGTACTTC.

This rearrangement joins TRBV5-1 to TRBJ2-3; TRBD2 matches at 7 bases. Trimming cost V 0 bases and J 2 bases; bases outside gene matches: 12. The CDR3 is 18 amino acids. Germline lookup yields CDR1 SGHRS and CDR2 YFSETQ. The CDR3 is CASSLAGGETVSTDTQYF. The DNA of the CDR3 is TGCGCCAGCAGCTTGGCTGGGGGGGAGACGGTTTCCACAGATACGCAGTATTTT.

The chain has TRBV7-2 and TRBJ2-7; D may be TRBD2 (5 bases). V lost 4 bases and J lost 4, with 11 bases in between. Per germline, CDR1 SGHTA and CDR2 FQGNSA. The CDR3 is 13 residues long. This CDR3 is CASSSATTYEQYF. The CDR3 DNA is TGTGCCAGCAGCTCCGCGACTACTTACGAGCAGTACTTC.

This CDR3 is CASRDDRASYEQYF. CDR3 DNA: TGTGCCAGCAGGGATGACAGGGCCTCCTACGAGCAGTACTTC. This chain links TRBV2 with TRBJ2-7, with 7 bases identical to TRBD1. CDR3 length equals 14 residues. The germline V gene encodes CDR1 SNHLY and CDR2 FYNNEI. V lost 6 bases and J lost 0; bases outside the gene matches: 5.

V and J are TRBV28 and TRBJ1-1; 8 bases are shared with TRBD1. Germline V gene sequence: CDR1 MDHEN, CDR2 SYDVKM. With V trimmed by 2 bases and J by 0 bases, 5 bases remained unmatched. CDR3 length: 16 amino acids. CDR3: CASSLDRGRVNTEAFF. In DNA, the CDR3 is TGTGCCAGCAGTTTAGACAGGGGAAGGGTGAACACTGAAGCTTTCTTT.

Only one count was recorded for this clone. Mismatch with germline at one junction end may stem from a read error. The chain carries TRBV28 and TRBJ2-7; TRBD1 is a possible D gene (6 bases). Germline V gives CDR1 MDHEN, CDR2 SYDVKM. CDR3 length equals 10 residues. In DNA, the CDR3 is TGTGCCAGCAGTAGGGGGTCCCCACTCTTC. It encodes CASSRGSPLF. Full variable domain (missing parts from reference TRBV28 and TRBJ2-7): DVKVTQSSRYLVKRTGEKVFLECVQDMDHENMFWYRQDPGLGLRLIYFSYDVKMKEKGDIPEGYSVSREKKERFSLILESASTNQTSMYLCASSRGSPLFGPGTRLTVT.